This T cell receptor beta chain was identified in a study of CD8+ T cells in alopecia areata listed by TCRdb under 2018. For the study in its entirety: The treated patients, all with moderate-to-severe alopecia areata, were enrolled in an open-label pilot trial of oral tofacitinib given at 5 to 10 mg twice daily. Tofacitinib was administered for 6 to 18 months, and 6 months of follow-up off drug were then conducted to assess delayed response and recurrence. Scalp clonality was compared across normal scalp (n=4), patchy alopecia areata scalp (n=8), and alopecia totalis/universalis scalp (n=8). The study used high-throughput TCRbeta sequencing to examine T cell clonal expansion in alopecia areata, in both the C3H/HeJ mouse model and human patients. RNA came from the PAXgene miRNA kit for fixed scalp, the miRNeasy kit for PBMCs, and the RNeasy kit for mouse skin. For the treated patients, the SALT score, which quantifies what percentage of scalp surface area is affected, served as the measure of disease severity. Patients on tofacitinib were biopsied at baseline and after 4 and 24 weeks of treatment, and several of the patients also had a later scalp biopsy. TCRbeta CDR3 regions were amplified by immunoSEQ multiplex PCR using 35 Vbeta forward and 13 Jbeta reverse primers. Human TCRbeta sequencing covered scalp tissue and sorted CD4+ and CD8+ peripheral blood T cells from patchy and totalis/universalis alopecia areata patients and healthy controls.

To prepare the library, the immunoSEQ multiplex PCR assay was applied. To provide template for TCR sequencing, every sample had RNA extracted and reverse transcribed into cDNA. SuperScript III was used to make first-strand cDNA, primed with a 2:1 mix of oligo-dT and random hexamers. A synthetic immune receptor repertoire was used to measure amplification bias, and any remaining bias was corrected computationally. On the study's bioinformatics: Raw reads were preprocessed to remove errors, and CDR3 was defined according to IMGT conventions as the region from the conserved cysteine to phenylalanine. To get clonality, Shannon entropy was normalized by log2 of the number of productive unique TCRs and the result was subtracted from 1. CD4 or CD8 identity of scalp clones was inferred by cross-referencing scalp TCRbeta sequences with sorted blood CD4 and CD8 repertoires. TCRdb mirrors the immuneACCESS table, restricted to in-frame sequences. Some clones are absent from its copies; in checked studies, under half trace to an unresolved V gene, and the reason for the others is unknown. V and J calls and clone size follow that table, whereas D and trimming were derived from the DNA. The sample contains about 76,000 clones, around 29% of them found a single time. 15% of the sample rests with the top ten.

V is reduced by 4 bases and J by 1 base, leaving a spacing of 4 bases between them. The cysteine opens and the phenylalanine closes a CDR3 of 11 amino acids. The read is trimmed to its CDR3 DNA, 33 bases read in frame from base 1. CDR1 and CDR2, per the germline V gene, are SQVTM and ANQGSEA. What the work shows at the level of the full study, not this receptor alone: Tofacitinib significantly decreased scalp clonality and the number of expanded CD8+ clones among the top 100 scalp clones. Scalp TCR repertoire analysis is complicated because resident alphabeta T cells in normal human skin are also sequenced, whereas mouse skin is dominated by gammadelta T cells. Compared with normal scalp, lesional scalp had higher clonality and more expanded CD8+ clones, particularly in alopecia totalis/universalis, a pattern that suggests antigenic drive. Shared TCR sequences between patients were less evident than in mice, which may be partly attributable to HLA diversity in the patient population. Because the treated cohort was small and included a single nonresponder, larger studies are needed to assess links between baseline CD8+ expansion and response. During tofacitinib treatment, many expanded lesional clones stuck around in both scalp and blood, and this persistence may partly explain why relapse happens after treatment is stopped.

According to the study, the label for this sample's time point signals: more than 3 weeks on oral tofacitinib. Per the publication, the treatment or condition label means: oral pan-JAK inhibitor, 5-10 mg twice daily. Peripheral blood and lesional scalp punch biopsies were obtained from patients with alopecia areata. PBMCs were isolated by density centrifugation and stained for CD3, CD4 and CD8, and CD4+ and CD8+ T cells were sorted on a FACSAria. On this clone itself: This clone's antigen is unknown. No much larger clone exists at a distance of one base, and base qualities are not known.

This sequence originates from a human donor with alopecia areata. The chain joins TRBV29-1 to TRBJ1-1, with the D gene too uncertain to name. Material: CD8+ T cells sorted from blood, obtained at week 4, from a patient treated with tofacitinib. The nucleotide sequence reads as follows: TGCAGCGTTGTCGAGAACACTGAAGCTTTCTTT. It specifies CSVVENTEAFF.